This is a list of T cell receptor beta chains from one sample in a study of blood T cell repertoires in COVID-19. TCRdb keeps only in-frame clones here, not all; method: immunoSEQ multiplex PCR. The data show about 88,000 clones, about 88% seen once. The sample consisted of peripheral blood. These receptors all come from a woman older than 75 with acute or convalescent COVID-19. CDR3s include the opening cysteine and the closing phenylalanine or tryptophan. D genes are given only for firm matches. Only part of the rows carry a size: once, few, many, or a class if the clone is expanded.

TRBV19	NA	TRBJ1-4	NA	CASSYRDTANEKLFF	TGTGCCAGTAGCTACCGGGACACAGCTAATGAAAAACTGTTTTTT
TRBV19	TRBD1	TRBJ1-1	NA	CATRQGLNTEAFF	TGTGCCACTCGACAGGGATTGAACACTGAAGCTTTCTTT
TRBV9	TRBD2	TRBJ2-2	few	CASSFGLAANTGELFF	TGTGCCAGCAGCTTCGGACTAGCGGCGAACACCGGGGAGCTGTTTTTT
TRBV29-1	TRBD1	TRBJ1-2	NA	CSAEQGEGGYTF	TGCAGCGCCGAACAGGGGGAAGGTGGCTACACCTTC
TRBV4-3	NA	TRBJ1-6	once	CASSQASSPLHF	TGCGCCAGCAGCCAAGCCAGTTCACCCCTCCACTTT
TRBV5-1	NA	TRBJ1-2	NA	CASSYGQNYGYTF	TGCGCCAGCAGCTACGGACAGAACTATGGCTACACCTTC
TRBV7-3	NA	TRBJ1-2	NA	CASSLTKAGDGYTF	TGTGCCAGCAGCTTAACGAAGGCAGGGGATGGCTACACCTTC
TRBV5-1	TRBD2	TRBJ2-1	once	CASSLGGTSAFYNEQFF	TGCGCCAGCAGCTTGGGGGGGACTAGCGCATTCTACAATGAGCAGTTCTTC
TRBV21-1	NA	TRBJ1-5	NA	CASSKAYKTGPSSNQPQHF	TGTGCCAGCAGCAAAGCGTATAAGACAGGCCCTAGTAGCAATCAGCCCCAGCATTTT
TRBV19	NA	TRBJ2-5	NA	CASSPISSSVYQETQYF	TGTGCCAGTAGTCCGATATCCTCCTCAGTCTACCAAGAGACCCAGTACTTC
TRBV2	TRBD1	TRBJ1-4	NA	CASSPQGTEKLFF	TGTGCCAGCAGTCCACAGGGGACCGAAAAACTGTTTTTT
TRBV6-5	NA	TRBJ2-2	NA	CASSYQVVNTGELFF	TGTGCCAGCAGTTACCAGGTTGTGAACACCGGGGAGCTGTTTTTT
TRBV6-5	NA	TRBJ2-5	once	CASSHPWRETQYF	TGTGCCAGCAGCCACCCGTGGAGGGAGACCCAGTACTTC
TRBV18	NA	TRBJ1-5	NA	CASSPSRGDGPQHF	TGTGCCAGCTCACCAAGCCGGGGGGACGGGCCCCAGCATTTT
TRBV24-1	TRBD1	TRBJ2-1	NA	CATSDATGGSEYYNEQFF	TGTGCCACCAGTGATGCCACAGGGGGTTCTGAATACTACAATGAGCAGTTCTTC
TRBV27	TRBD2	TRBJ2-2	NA	CASSVSASGSLTGELFF	TGTGCCAGCAGTGTATCAGCTAGCGGGAGTCTCACCGGGGAGCTGTTTTTT
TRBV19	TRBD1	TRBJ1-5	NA	CASSETGVYQPQHF	TGTGCCAGTAGTGAAACAGGGGTCTATCAGCCCCAGCATTTT
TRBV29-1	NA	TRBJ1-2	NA	CSAKTGNYGYTF	TGCAGCGCCAAAACAGGGAACTATGGCTACACCTTC
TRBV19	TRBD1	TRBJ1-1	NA	CASIPGGSMNTEAFF	TGTGCCAGTATCCCAGGGGGCAGTATGAACACTGAAGCTTTCTTT
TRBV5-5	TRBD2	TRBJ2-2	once	CASSQSSGRVTGELFF	TGTGCCAGCAGCCAGTCTAGCGGGAGGGTCACCGGGGAGCTGTTTTTT
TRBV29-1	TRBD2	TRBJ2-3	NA	CSVLLAGPDTQYF	TGCAGCGTGTTACTAGCGGGGCCAGATACGCAGTATTTT
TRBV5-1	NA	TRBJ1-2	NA	CASSLGRLDGYTF	TGCGCCAGCAGCTTGGGGAGGCTGGATGGCTACACCTTC
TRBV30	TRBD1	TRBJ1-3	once	CAWSWTGALSGNTIYF	TGTGCCTGGAGCTGGACAGGGGCCCTCTCTGGAAACACCATATATTTT
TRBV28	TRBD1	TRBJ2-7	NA	CASSFRGRLYEQYF	TGTGCCAGCAGTTTCAGGGGGCGTTTATACGAGCAGTACTTC
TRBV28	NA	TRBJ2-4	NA	CASNQGASNIQYF	TGTGCCAGCAACCAAGGGGCCTCAAACATTCAGTACTTC
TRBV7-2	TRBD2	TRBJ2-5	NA	CASSLVPSGGVGQETQYF	TGTGCCAGCAGCTTGGTCCCTAGCGGGGGGGTTGGTCAAGAGACCCAGTACTTC
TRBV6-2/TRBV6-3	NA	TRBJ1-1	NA	CASSTLFEAFF	TGTGCCAGCAGTACCCTATTTGAAGCTTTCTTT
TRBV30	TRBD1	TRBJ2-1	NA	CAWSVTGIYNEQFF	TGTGCCTGGAGTGTGACAGGGATCTACAATGAGCAGTTCTTC
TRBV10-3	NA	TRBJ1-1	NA	CATRGAGNTEAFF	TGTGCCACCAGGGGCGCGGGGAACACTGAAGCTTTCTTT
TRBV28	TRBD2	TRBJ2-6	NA	CASLGGTFGANVLTF	TGTGCCAGCTTGGGGGGGACCTTTGGGGCCAACGTCCTGACTTTC
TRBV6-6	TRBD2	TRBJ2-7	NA	CASSYRDYTYEQYF	TGTGCCAGCAGTTACCGGGACTACACCTACGAGCAGTACTTC
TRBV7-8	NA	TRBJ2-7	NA	CASSARNRDEQYF	TGTGCCAGCAGCGCAAGGAACAGGGACGAGCAGTACTTC
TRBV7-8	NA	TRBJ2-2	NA	CASSTLATTGELFF	TGTGCCAGCAGCACACTAGCTACGACCGGGGAGCTGTTTTTT
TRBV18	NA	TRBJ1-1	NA	CASSPSRTVTEAFF	TGTGCCAGCTCACCTTCTAGGACAGTCACTGAAGCTTTCTTT
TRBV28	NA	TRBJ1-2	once	CASSLGGYGYTF	TGTGCCAGCAGTCTCGGGGGCTATGGCTACACCTTC
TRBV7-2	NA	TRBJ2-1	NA	CASSLGEGSYNEQFF	TGTGCCAGCAGCTTAGGCGAGGGATCCTACAATGAGCAGTTCTTC
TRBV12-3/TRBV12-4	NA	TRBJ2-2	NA	CASSLYGTGELFF	TGTGCCAGCAGTTTATACGGGACCGGGGAGCTGTTTTTT
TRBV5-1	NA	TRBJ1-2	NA	CASSLSRGGYGYTF	TGCGCCAGCAGCCTTTCCCGGGGGGGCTATGGCTACACCTTC
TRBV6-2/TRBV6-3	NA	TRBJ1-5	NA	CASSYGQGGNQPQHF	TGTGCCAGCAGTTACGGGCAGGGTGGAAATCAGCCCCAGCATTTT
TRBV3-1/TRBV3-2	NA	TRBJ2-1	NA	CASSQVSNEQFF	TGTGCCAGCAGCCAAGTGAGCAATGAGCAGTTCTTC
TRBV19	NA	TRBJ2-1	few	CASIGRENNEQFF	TGTGCCAGTATAGGTAGGGAGAACAATGAGCAGTTCTTC
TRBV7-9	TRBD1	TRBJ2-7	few	CASSATGGSYEQYF	TGTGCCAGCAGTGCGACAGGGGGCTCCTACGAGCAGTACTTC
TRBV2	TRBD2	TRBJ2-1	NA	CASRASGFSYNEQFF	TGTGCCAGCAGAGCTAGCGGGTTCTCCTACAATGAGCAGTTCTTC
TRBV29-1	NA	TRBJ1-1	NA	CSVEDLADMNTEAFF	TGCAGCGTTGAAGATCTGGCCGACATGAACACTGAAGCTTTCTTT
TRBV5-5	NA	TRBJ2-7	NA	CASSPTQGFYEQYF	TGTGCCAGCAGCCCGACACAGGGTTTCTACGAGCAGTACTTC
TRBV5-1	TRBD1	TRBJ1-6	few	CASSAQQGASGNSPLHF	TGCGCCAGCAGCGCCCAACAGGGGGCCTCAGGGAATTCACCCCTCCACTTT
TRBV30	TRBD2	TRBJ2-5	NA	CAWNTGLAGTMGTQYF	TGTGCCTGGAACACGGGACTAGCGGGGACCATGGGGACCCAGTACTTC
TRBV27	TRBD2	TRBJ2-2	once	CASSSSSLAGEIGGELFF	TGTGCCAGCAGTTCCTCCTCCCTAGCGGGAGAGATTGGCGGGGAGCTGTTTTTT
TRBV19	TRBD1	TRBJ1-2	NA	CASSRGQGRSNYGYTF	TGTGCCAGTAGTCGAGGACAGGGAAGGTCGAACTATGGCTACACCTTC
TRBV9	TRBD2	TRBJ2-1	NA	CASPLAGANEQFF	TGTGCCAGCCCACTAGCGGGAGCAAATGAGCAGTTCTTC
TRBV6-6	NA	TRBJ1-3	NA	CASSPILSPSGNTIYF	TGTGCCAGCAGTCCTATTTTATCCCCCTCTGGAAACACCATATATTTT
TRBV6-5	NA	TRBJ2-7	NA	CASSTSIPYEQYF	TGTGCCAGCAGCACTAGCATCCCCTACGAGCAGTACTTC